This is a list of T cell receptor beta chains from one sample in a study of OX40 agonist ivuxolimab in advanced cancers. Sequencing was performed with immunoSEQ multiplex PCR; in TCRdb, only in-frame clones are kept and a portion is missing. The table records approximately 100,000 clones, over 75% of them present only once. This specimen was CD4+ or CD8+ T cells sorted from blood, taken in a trial of the OX40 agonist ivuxolimab. Every receptor here comes from an adult with an advanced solid tumor such as melanoma, head and neck, liver or kidney cancer. The CDR3 runs from the conserved cysteine through the conserved F or W. The order of the fields is V gene, D gene, clone size, J gene, CDR3 DNA, CDR3 protein. The D gene is left open where the match is weak. Clone size is shown for a subset of rows, as once, few, many or a class of expanded clone.

>TRBV27|NA|NA|TRBJ2-7
TGTGCCAGCAGTTTATTACTAGGGAACTACGAGCAGTACTTC
CASSLLLGNYEQYF
>TRBV4-1|NA|NA|TRBJ2-7
TGCGCCAGCAGACGGGCCTGGACCCGGTCCTACGAGCAGTACTTC
CASRRAWTRSYEQYF
>TRBV19|NA|NA|TRBJ1-3
TGTGCCACTGAAGAGGGGCTCGGAAACACCATATATTTT
CATEEGLGNTIYF
>TRBV5-4|TRBD2|NA|TRBJ2-1
TGTGCCAGTAACGAAGGACTAGCGGGGGTACATGAGCAGTTCTTC
CASNEGLAGVHEQFF
>TRBV4-2|TRBD1|NA|TRBJ1-2
TGTGCCAGCAGCCAAGGGACAGGGGGTGACTATGGCTACACCTTC
CASSQGTGGDYGYTF
>TRBV9|NA|few|TRBJ2-7
TGTGCCAGCATCCCCAAATTACCGGGATCCTCCTACGAGCAGTACTTC
CASIPKLPGSSYEQYF
>TRBV7-2|TRBD2|NA|TRBJ2-1
TGTGCCAGCAGCTTATGGGCTAGCGGGCGGTCCAGCTCCTACAATGAGCAGTTCTTC
CASSLWASGRSSSYNEQFF
>TRBV5-1|TRBD2|NA|TRBJ2-3
TGCGCCAGCAGGGGGGCGGGAGGGCTCACAAGCACAGATACGCAGTATTTT
CASRGAGGLTSTDTQYF
>TRBV7-2|NA|NA|TRBJ2-2
TGTGCCAGCAGCTGGCCGGGACAGAACACCGGGGAGCTGTTTTTT
CASSWPGQNTGELFF
>TRBV6-5|NA|NA|TRBJ2-7
TGTGCCAGCAGTTACGGAGATAGCTCCTACGAGCAGTACTTC
CASSYGDSSYEQYF
>TRBV6-1|NA|NA|TRBJ1-1
TGTGCCAGCGGGGTGGGCGAGTTGAACACTGAAGCTTTCTTT
CASGVGELNTEAFF
>TRBV18|NA|NA|TRBJ2-2
TGTGCCAGCTCACCAAACTTGCCGGGGGATCGCACCGGGGAGCTGTTTTTT
CASSPNLPGDRTGELFF
>TRBV5-1|NA|NA|TRBJ2-2
TGCGCCAGCAGCTTGAACAATCTAAACACCGGGGAGCTGTTTTTT
CASSLNNLNTGELFF
>TRBV27|TRBD1|NA|TRBJ2-3
TGTGCCAGCAGACTTACAGGGGGCACAGATACGCAGTATTTT
CASRLTGGTDTQYF
>TRBV2|TRBD1|NA|TRBJ1-4
TGTGCCAGCAGCGCTGACAGGGAGGCTGAAAAACTGTTTTTT
CASSADREAEKLFF
>TRBV28|TRBD1|NA|TRBJ1-4
TGTGCCAGCACCGAGTACAGGGGGCAATCTAATGAAAAACTGTTTTTT
CASTEYRGQSNEKLFF
>TRBV7-9|TRBD1|NA|TRBJ2-1
TGTGCCAGCAGCTTAGGGACAGGGAATGAGCAGTTCTTC
CASSLGTGNEQFF
>TRBV28|TRBD2|NA|TRBJ2-7
TGTGCCAGCAGTCTGTTGGCTGGGACTAGCGGGATGAAGCAGTACTTC
CASSLLAGTSGMKQYF
>TRBV4-1|TRBD2|NA|TRBJ2-1
TGCGCCAGCAGCGTGGGACTAGCCCGCAACCGGCGGCACGGCAATGAGCAGTTCTTC
CASSVGLARNRRHGNEQFF
>TRBV19|NA|NA|TRBJ2-5
TGTGCCAGTAGTACCACCCAGGGGGGAGAGACCCAGTACTTC
CASSTTQGGETQYF
>TRBV6-4|NA|NA|TRBJ2-1
TGTGCCAGCAGACCGGGACTCCGCTCCTACAATGAGCAGTTCTTC
CASRPGLRSYNEQFF
>TRBV10-3|TRBD1|NA|TRBJ2-1
TGTGCCATCAGTAGTCTAGGACAGGGCAAGAATGAGCAGTTCTTC
CAISSLGQGKNEQFF
>TRBV5-6|NA|once|TRBJ1-4
TGTGCCAGCACCTCGGCGCGGCGGGATGAAAAACTGTTTTTT
CASTSARRDEKLFF
>TRBV5-3|NA|NA|TRBJ1-4
TGTGCCAGAAGTCGTAGTTCAGGGGCGAAAGAAAAACTGTTTTTT
CARSRSSGAKEKLFF
>TRBV7-3|TRBD2|NA|TRBJ2-2
TGTGCCAGCAGTAAAAGCGCGGGAGGGCCCAACACCGGGGAGCTGTTTTTT
CASSKSAGGPNTGELFF
>TRBV6-5|NA|NA|TRBJ2-5
TGTGCCAGCTATGGGGGGCTGCAAGAGACCCAGTACTTC
CASYGGLQETQYF
>TRBV2|TRBD2|NA|TRBJ2-5
TGTGCCAGCACCCCGACCTCGCTAGCGGCTGGCCTAGAGCAGTACTTC
CASTPTSLAAGLEQYF
>TRBV19|NA|NA|TRBJ2-6
TGTGCCAGTAGTATCTGGGTTTCCGGGGCCAACGTCCTGACTTTC
CASSIWVSGANVLTF
>TRBV4-1|TRBD2|NA|TRBJ2-7
TGCGCCAGCAGCCAAACGCTAGCGGGACCCTACGAGCAGTACTTC
CASSQTLAGPYEQYF
>TRBV5-4|TRBD1|NA|TRBJ2-7
TGTGCCAGCAGCGACAGGGGTAGCTCCTACGAGCAGTACTTC
CASSDRGSSYEQYF
>TRBV7-2|NA|NA|TRBJ1-2
TGTGCCAGCAGCCCTCGAGGGGGGAGGGGAGACTATGGCTACACCTTC
CASSPRGGRGDYGYTF
>TRBV5-8|NA|NA|TRBJ2-1
TGTGCCAGCAGCTTGTTAGGATTCTTC
CASSLLGFF
>TRBV7-2|NA|few|TRBJ1-4
TGTGCCAGCAGCCCAGGGACACATGAAAAACTGTTTTTT
CASSPGTHEKLFF
>TRBV7-9|NA|NA|TRBJ2-3
TGTGCCAGCAGCTTAGAGTACAGCACAGATACGCAGTATTTT
CASSLEYSTDTQYF
>TRBV19|NA|medium-sized|TRBJ1-1
TGTGCCAGTAGTATCAGTGTGAACACTGAAGCTTTCTTT
CASSISVNTEAFF
>TRBV28|NA|NA|TRBJ2-1
TGTGCCAGCAGTTTGGGCAATGAGCAGTTCTTC
CASSLGNEQFF
>TRBV5-4|NA|NA|TRBJ2-1
TGTGCCAGCAGCTGGGGTGCCGGGGGATACAATGAGCAGTTCTTC
CASSWGAGGYNEQFF
>TRBV7-9|NA|NA|TRBJ2-5
TGTGCCAGCAGCTTACGGTTGGGGCCGCGGGAGACCCAGTACTTC
CASSLRLGPRETQYF